These 29 T cell receptor beta chains came from one sample sequenced in a study of T cell responses to AZD1222 COVID-19 vaccine. TCRdb keeps only in-frame clones here, not all; method: immunoSEQ multiplex PCR. The profile shows around 160,000 clones, around 90% of them singletons. Sequenced here: peripheral blood, sampled on day 0 of AZD1222 vaccination. These receptors came from an adult in good health.

Only one count was recorded for this clone. J is TRBJ2-3 and V is TRBV11-3; D may match TRBD1 or TRBD2 (5 bases each). Germline-derived CDR1 and CDR2 are SGHNT and YENEEA. Trimming cost V 0 bases and J 7 bases, with 14 bases left between them. The CDR3 is 15 amino acids. In nucleotides, the CDR3 is TGTGCCAGCAGCTTAGATCCAAGAGGGGAAAATACGCAGTATTTT. It yields the protein CASSLDPRGENTQYF. The full variable domain, in which reference TRBV11-3 and TRBJ2-3 provide the parts outside the CDR3, is EAGVVQSPRYKIIEKKQPVAFWCNPISGHNTLYWYLQNLGQGPELLIRYENEEAVDDSQLPKDRFSAERLKGVDSTLKIQPAELGDSAVYLCASSLDPRGENTQYFGPGTRLTVL.

This sequence joins TRBV7-9 and TRBJ2-1; tentative D call: TRBD2 (5 bases). CDR1 is SEHNR, CDR2 FQNEAQ, per germline (reference sequence). V was cut by 5 bases and J by 7 bases, with 27 bases left in between. The CDR3 sequence is 18 residues long. The CDR3 nucleotides are TGTGCCAGCAGCCTTCCCTGGAGGCTCAGCGGCCAACGGAATGAGCAGTTCTTC. As protein: CASSLPWRLSGQRNEQFF.

V gene TRBV27 combines with J gene TRBJ1-6; a possible D gene is TRBD1 (5 bases). This CDR3 is 12 amino acids long. The ends were cut back, 6 bases at V and 12 bases at J, with 12 bases in the middle. The germline V gene has CDR1 MNHEY and CDR2 SMNVEV (reference sequence). CDR3 loop: CASSLAGKPLHF. The CDR3 DNA reads as TGTGCCAGCAGCCTAGCAGGGAAACCCCTCCACTTT.

The J gene is TRBJ2-7, the V gene TRBV28; TRBD2 is a possible D gene (5 bases). This CDR3 is built from 14 residues. V was shortened by 6 bases and J by 3 bases, with 15 bases between the two germline ends. CDR1 and CDR2 from the germline V gene are MDHEN and SYDVKM. The CDR3 loop is CASRPPSRVYEQYF. The CDR3 bases are TGTGCCAGCAGACCTCCTAGCAGAGTCTACGAGCAGTACTTC.

The genes are TRBV6-5 and TRBJ1-6; D unresolved. The CDR3 extends over 15 amino acids. Germline assignment: CDR1 MNHEY and CDR2 SVGAGI. Trimming took 7 bases from V and 0 from J, leaving 10 bases between them. CDR3 sequence (DNA): TGTGCCAGCAAAGCGGGGAGCTCCTATAATTCACCCCTCCACTTT. Its translation is CASKAGSSYNSPLHF.

The rearrangement joins TRBV6-2 or TRBV6-3 to TRBJ2-7, with D uncertain. The CDR3 spans 16 residues. V was trimmed by 0 bases and J by 3 bases, leaving 15 bases between them. Per the germline V gene, CDR1 is MNHEY and CDR2 is SVGEGT. In DNA form, the CDR3 reads TGTGCCAGCAGTTACTCGAAAGTCCCAGGCCTCTACGAGCAGTACTTC. Translation: CASSYSKVPGLYEQYF.

The V and J genes are TRBV27 and TRBJ1-5; 7 bases line up with TRBD1. The CDR3 has 14 residues. V trimming: 5 bases; J trimming: 7 bases; junction bases outside the gene matches: 8. Germline loops: CDR1 MNHEY, CDR2 SMNVEV (reference sequence). This CDR3 is CASSQTGVGQPQHF. In DNA, the CDR3 is TGTGCCAGCAGTCAAACAGGGGTAGGACAGCCCCAGCATTTT.

The V call is TRBV25-1, the J call TRBJ2-7; maybe TRBD2 (5 bases). This CDR3 spans 15 amino acids. The germline V gene encodes CDR1 MGHDK and CDR2 SYGVNS. Trimming left V 0 bases short and J 0 bases short, with 9 bases between. In nucleotides, the CDR3 is TGTGCCAGCAGTGAATATCGGGGTTACTCCTACGAGCAGTACTTC. Amino acids: CASSEYRGYSYEQYF.

V is TRBV19 and J is TRBJ1-4; weak D call: TRBD1 (6 bases). From germline, CDR1 is LNHDA and CDR2 SQIVND (reference sequence). This CDR3 spans 19 amino acids. V lost 5 bases and J lost 3, with 25 bases in between. The DNA for the CDR3 is TGTGCCAGTAGTTTCCGGACAGTCCTGTCCCCCCCTGCTAATGAAAAACTGTTTTTT. This codes for CASSFRTVLSPPANEKLFF.

This rearrangement joins TRBV9 to TRBJ1-6, with D perhaps TRBD1 (5 bases). Trimming shortened V by 0 bases and J by 4 bases, and 8 bases separated the two germline ends. Germline lookup yields CDR1 SGDLS and CDR2 YYNGEE. The length of the CDR3 is 15 residues. Written as DNA, the CDR3 is TGTGCCAGCAGCGTAGCTGGGACTTATAATTCACCCCTCCACTTT. It encodes CASSVAGTYNSPLHF. Complete variable domain (other parts from reference TRBV9 and TRBJ1-6): DSGVTQTPKHLITATGQRVTLRCSPRSGDLSVYWYQQSLDQGLQFLIQYYNGEERAKGNILERFSAQQFPDLHSELNLSSLELGDSALYFCASSVAGTYNSPLHFGNGTRLTVT.

The gene calls are TRBV18 and TRBJ2-7; no firm D call. This CDR3 region has 15 residues. V was trimmed by 3 bases and J by 0 bases, leaving 12 bases between them. Germline CDR1 reads KGHSH; CDR2 reads LQKENI. The CDR3 sequence is CASSPGNWDSYEQYF. The CDR3 nucleotides are TGTGCCAGCTCACCGGGAAACTGGGACTCCTACGAGCAGTACTTC.

This rearrangement joins TRBV28 to TRBJ2-7; 10 bases are shared with TRBD1. There are 16 residues in the CDR3. Germline V gives CDR1 MDHEN, CDR2 SYDVKM. V lost 1 base to trimming and J lost 0 bases; unmatched junction nucleotides: 3. CDR3 DNA: TGTGCCAGCAGTTTATACCGACAGGGGGCCTCCTACGAGCAGTACTTC. Amino acids: CASSLYRQGASYEQYF.

J is TRBJ1-5 and V is TRBV27; possibly TRBD1 for D (5 bases). V was trimmed by 5 bases and J by 3 bases, leaving 14 bases between them. Germline-derived CDR1 and CDR2 are MNHEY and SMNVEV (reference sequence). The CDR3 totals 15 residues. The CDR3 bases are TGTGCCAGCAGTCCCCGGGACGGTAACAATCAGCCCCAGCATTTT. Encoded protein: CASSPRDGNNQPQHF.

This rearrangement joins TRBV5-5 to TRBJ2-5; D is perhaps TRBD2 (5 bases). Germline loops: CDR1 SGHKS, CDR2 YYEKEE (reference sequence). The CDR3 contains 15 residues. V dropped 5 bases and J dropped 0 bases, with 14 bases sitting between them. The chain's CDR3 is CASSMVTGYQETQYF. As DNA, the CDR3 is TGTGCCAGCAGTATGGTTACGGGGTACCAAGAGACCCAGTACTTC.

In its sample, this clone was seen once. The chain carries TRBV25-1 and TRBJ2-7; no clear D. The germline gives CDR1 MGHDK, CDR2 SYGVNS. V dropped 4 bases and J dropped 3 bases, with 16 bases sitting between them. The CDR3 consists of 15 residues. The CDR3 sequence is CASSAPMPSVYEQYF. CDR3 nucleotide sequence: TGTGCCAGCAGTGCACCGATGCCAAGCGTCTACGAGCAGTACTTC.

V gene TRBV19 combines with J gene TRBJ1-3; perhaps TRBD1 as D (6 bases). The CDR3 extends over 16 amino acids. Trimming took 5 bases from V and 5 from J, leaving 19 bases between them. Looked up from germline, CDR1 is LNHDA and CDR2 is SQIVND (reference sequence). The CDR3 spells CASSLIGGQPRNTIYF. The DNA of the CDR3 is TGTGCCAGTAGTCTAATTGGAGGACAGCCAAGAAACACCATATATTTT.

The rearrangement links TRBV5-6 to TRBJ1-1; 9 nucleotides match TRBD1. Germline assignment: CDR1 SGHDT and CDR2 YYEEEE. The CDR3 has 16 residues. V shed 3 bases, J shed 2 bases, and the junction held 8 bases outside the gene matches. CDR3 residues: CASSYKTGGINTEAFF. Here the CDR3 DNA reads TGTGCCAGCAGCTACAAGACAGGGGGGATCAACACTGAAGCTTTCTTT.

This clone turned up a few times. The chain uses TRBV10-1 and TRBJ2-2; TRBD2 might be the D (6 bases). Germline assignment: CDR1 WNHNN and CDR2 SYGVQD (reference sequence). The CDR3 contains 15 residues. The V gene lost 5 bases and the J gene lost 0 bases, with 10 bases spanning the gap. CDR3 amino acids: CASSNSGANTGELFF. In DNA, the CDR3 is TGCGCCAGCAGTAATAGCGGAGCGAACACCGGGGAGCTGTTTTTT.

The sample holds one count of this clone. The genes are TRBV11-2 and TRBJ1-5, with a tentative D call TRBD1 (6 bases). Germline values: CDR1 SGHAT, CDR2 FQNNGV. Trimming pared 3 bases from V and 4 bases from J, leaving 10 bases between. The CDR3 extends over 14 amino acids. The CDR3: CASSLTGGNQPQHF. The CDR3 nucleotides are TGTGCCAGCAGCTTGACAGGTGGTAATCAGCCCCAGCATTTT.

The chain is built from TRBV30 and TRBJ2-3, with a tentative D call TRBD1 (8 bases). Germline V lookup: CDR1 GTSNPN, CDR2 SVGIG (reference sequence). CDR3 length: 15 residues. The V gene lost 8 bases and the J gene lost 2 bases, with 20 bases spanning the gap. CDR3 DNA: TGTGCCCTAGCGGCCGGGACAGGTTACACAGATACGCAGTATTTT. This translates into CALAAGTGYTDTQYF.

In this sample, this clone turned up a few times. This chain connects TRBV4-3 to TRBJ1-4, with 8 nucleotides matching TRBD1. The V gene's germline CDR1 is LGHNA and CDR2 YSLEER. The CDR3 spans 15 residues. Unmatched junction bases numbered 4, after V lost 1 base and J lost 6 bases. DNA of the CDR3: TGCGCCAGCAGCCAAGGGACAGGGTGGGATGAAAAACTGTTTTTT. Translating it yields CASSQGTGWDEKLFF.

The chain has TRBV20-1 and TRBJ2-7; 7 bases agree with TRBD1. The germline V gene has CDR1 DFQATT and CDR2 SNEGSKA (reference sequence). The CDR3 consists of 16 residues. V lost 6 bases and J lost 0; bases outside the gene matches: 14. The CDR3 region has the DNA TGCAGTGCGAGTAGTTCGGCAGGGGGTCCCTCCTACGAGCAGTACTTC. This translates into CSASSSAGGPSYEQYF.

V is TRBV11-2 and J is TRBJ2-7; 8 bases align to TRBD2. Germline V gene data show CDR1 as SGHAT and CDR2 as FQNNGV. The CDR3 consists of 15 residues. V was clipped by 5 bases and J by 3 bases; unmatched bases: 9. In DNA, the CDR3 is TGTGCCAGCAGCCCCCGGACTAGCAACTACTACGAGCAGTACTTC. Protein sequence: CASSPRTSNYYEQYF.

V is TRBV6-6 and J is TRBJ2-1; D is perhaps TRBD2 (6 bases). CDR1 MNHNY and CDR2 SVGAGI come from the germline V gene (reference sequence). This CDR3 has 15 amino acids. Between the trimmed V and J ends, which lost 5 bases and 5 bases, there was a span of 16 bases. The chain's CDR3 is CASSQPGLTNNEQFF. The CDR3 DNA reads as TGTGCCAGCAGTCAACCGGGACTTACTAACAATGAGCAGTTCTTC.

The V and J genes are TRBV10-3 and TRBJ1-2; D not certain. Germline values: CDR1 ENHRY, CDR2 SYGVKD. V gave up 2 bases and J gave up 11 bases, with 12 bases separating them. CDR3 length: 12 residues. CDR3: CAISERDGGYTF. The CDR3 region has the DNA TGTGCCATCAGTGAGAGGGATGGCGGGTACACCTTC.

V usage is TRBV7-9 and J usage is TRBJ2-2; 8 nucleotides agree with TRBD1. The CDR3 extends over 14 amino acids. V gave up 6 bases and J gave up 9 bases; unmatched junction bases: 9. The germline CDR1 and CDR2 sequences are SEHNR and FQNEAQ (reference sequence). CDR3 nucleotides: TGTGCCAGCAGACCGGCAGGGGGCAACAGGGAGCTGTTTTTT. It encodes CASRPAGGNRELFF. The variable domain in full, with the rest retrieved from reference TRBV7-9 and TRBJ2-2, is DTGVSQNPRHKITKRGQNVTFRCDPISEHNRLYWYRQTLGQGPEFLTYFQNEAQLEKSRLLSDRFSAERPKGSFSTLEIQRTEQGDSAMYLCASRPAGGNRELFFGEGSRLTVL.

This chain links TRBV12-5 with TRBJ1-1; D remains unclear. Germline CDR1 LGHNT, CDR2 FRNRAP. This CDR3 is built from 11 residues. Trimming removed 5 bases from V and 7 bases from J, with 8 bases in between. CDR3 sequence: CASGLAFEAFF. CDR3 nucleotides: TGTGCTAGTGGTCTCGCGTTTGAAGCTTTCTTT.

This chain joins TRBV15 and TRBJ1-5, with D unclear. Germline V gives CDR1 LNHNV, CDR2 YYDKDF (reference sequence). The CDR3 runs to 14 residues. Trimming stripped 6 bases from V and 0 bases from J, with 9 bases between. The DNA of the CDR3 is TGTGCCACCAGTACAGTGTATAGCAATCAGCCCCAGCATTTT. This gives the protein CATSTVYSNQPQHF.

V and J are TRBV2 and TRBJ1-2, with D perhaps matching TRBD1 (6 bases). Germline V gene sequence: CDR1 SNHLY, CDR2 FYNNEI. Trimming removed 1 base from V and 5 bases from J, with 11 bases in between. This CDR3 region has 14 residues. The CDR3 DNA follows: TGTGCCAGCAGTGAAGTAGGGGGTTCTTATGGCTACACCTTC. Its protein is CASSEVGGSYGYTF.